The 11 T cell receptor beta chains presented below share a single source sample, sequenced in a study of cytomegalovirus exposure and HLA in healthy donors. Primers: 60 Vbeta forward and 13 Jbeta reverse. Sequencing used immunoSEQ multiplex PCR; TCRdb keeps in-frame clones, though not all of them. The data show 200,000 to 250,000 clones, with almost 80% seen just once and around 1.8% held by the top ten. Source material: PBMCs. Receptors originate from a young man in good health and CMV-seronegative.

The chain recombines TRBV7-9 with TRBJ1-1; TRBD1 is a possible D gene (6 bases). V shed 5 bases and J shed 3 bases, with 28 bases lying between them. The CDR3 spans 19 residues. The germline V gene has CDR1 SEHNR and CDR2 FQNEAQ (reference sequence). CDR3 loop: CASSQRLSRTGTLDTEAFF. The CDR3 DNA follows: TGTGCCAGCAGCCAACGCCTATCTCGAACCGGGACACTGGACACTGAAGCTTTCTTT.

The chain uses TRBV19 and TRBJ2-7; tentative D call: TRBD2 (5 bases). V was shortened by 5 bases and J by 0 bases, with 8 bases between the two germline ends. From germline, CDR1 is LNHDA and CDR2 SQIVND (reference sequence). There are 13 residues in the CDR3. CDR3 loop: CASSAGPSYEQYF. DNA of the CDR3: TGTGCCAGTAGTGCGGGTCCCTCCTACGAGCAGTACTTC.

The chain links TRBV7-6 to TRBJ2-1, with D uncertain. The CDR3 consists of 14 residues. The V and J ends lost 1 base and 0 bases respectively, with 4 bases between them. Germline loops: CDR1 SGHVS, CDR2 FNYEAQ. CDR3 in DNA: TGTGCCAGCAGCTTAGGGAGCTCCTACAATGAGCAGTTCTTC. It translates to CASSLGSSYNEQFF.

The CDR3 protein is CASGPHRDTPYGYTF. The CDR3 DNA reads TGTGCCAGCGGCCCCCACAGGGATACACCCTACGGCTACACCTTC. The chain carries TRBV5-5 and TRBJ1-2; weak D call: TRBD1 (6 bases). The CDR3 totals 15 residues. V lost 7 bases, J lost 8 bases, and 24 bases lay in between. Germline V gene sequence: CDR1 SGHKS, CDR2 YYEKEE (reference sequence).

CDR3 DNA: TGTGCCAGCGGAGAAGTGACTAGCGGGGGGGCGGGCTACAATGAGCAGTTCTTC. It encodes CASGEVTSGGAGYNEQFF. V is TRBV9 and J is TRBJ2-1, with 14 bases identical to TRBD2. Per the germline V gene, CDR1 is SGDLS and CDR2 is YYNGEE. V lost 7 bases, J lost 3 bases, and 12 bases stayed unmatched. The length of the CDR3 is 18 residues.

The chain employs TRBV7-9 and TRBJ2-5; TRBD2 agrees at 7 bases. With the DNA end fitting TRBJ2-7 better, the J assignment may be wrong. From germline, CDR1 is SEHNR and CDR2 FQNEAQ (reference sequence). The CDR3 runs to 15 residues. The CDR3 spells CASTEEAGANYEQYF. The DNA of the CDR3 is TGTGCCAGCACCGAGGAGGCGGGAGCAAATTACGAGCAGTACTTC.

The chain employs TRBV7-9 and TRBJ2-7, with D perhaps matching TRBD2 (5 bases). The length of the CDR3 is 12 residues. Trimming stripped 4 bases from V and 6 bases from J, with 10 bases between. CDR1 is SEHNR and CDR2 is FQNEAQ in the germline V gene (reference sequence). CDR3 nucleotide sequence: TGTGCCAGCAGCTCCGACGGGGTCGAGCAGTACTTC. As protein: CASSSDGVEQYF.

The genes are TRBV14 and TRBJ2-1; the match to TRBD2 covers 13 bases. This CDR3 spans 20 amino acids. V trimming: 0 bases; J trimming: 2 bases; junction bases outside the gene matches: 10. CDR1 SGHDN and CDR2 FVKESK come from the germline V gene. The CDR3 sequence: CASSQDSGLAGFITYNEQFF. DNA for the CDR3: TGTGCCAGCAGCCAAGATTCGGGACTAGCGGGGTTTATTACCTACAATGAGCAGTTCTTC.

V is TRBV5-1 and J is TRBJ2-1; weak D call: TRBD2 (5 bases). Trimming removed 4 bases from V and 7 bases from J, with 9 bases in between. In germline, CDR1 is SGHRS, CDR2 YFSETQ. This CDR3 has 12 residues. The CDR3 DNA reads TGCGCCAGCAGCCCGGGGTCGAATGAGCAGTTCTTC. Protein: CASSPGSNEQFF.

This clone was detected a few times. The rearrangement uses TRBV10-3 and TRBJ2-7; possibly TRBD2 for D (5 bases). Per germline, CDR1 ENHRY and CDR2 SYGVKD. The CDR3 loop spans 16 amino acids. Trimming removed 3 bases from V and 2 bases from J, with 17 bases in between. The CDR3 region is CAISDLNGLSPYEQYF. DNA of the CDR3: TGTGCCATCAGTGACCTTAACGGACTCTCCCCCTACGAGCAGTACTTC.

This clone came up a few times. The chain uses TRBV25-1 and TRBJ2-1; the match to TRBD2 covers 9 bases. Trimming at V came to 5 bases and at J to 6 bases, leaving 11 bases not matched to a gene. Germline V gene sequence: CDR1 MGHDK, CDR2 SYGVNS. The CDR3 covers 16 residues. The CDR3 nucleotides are TGTGCCAGCAGTTTAAATAGCGGGAGCGTACCCAATGAGCAGTTCTTC. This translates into CASSLNSGSVPNEQFF.